This T cell receptor beta chain derives from a study of T cell responses to AZD1222 COVID-19 vaccine. General study points: As reported, nearly half of all spike-specific TCRs target variant regions that are unmutated.

Clones were read by immunoSEQ multiplex PCR, and TCRdb kept only the in-frame ones, dropping some. The sample lists about 120,000 clones, about nine tenths seen once, with less than 9% in the top ten. This CDR3 has 12 amino acids. Germline loops: CDR1 SQVTM, CDR2 ANQGSEA. Trimming stripped 7 bases from V and 0 bases from J, with 6 bases between. On this clone itself: Its antigen is currently unknown.

This clonotype originated in an adult in good health. The chain joins TRBV29-1 to TRBJ1-4; D ambiguous. The sample consisted of peripheral blood, taken on day 0 of AZD1222 vaccination. The CDR3 DNA follows: TGCAGCGCCAGTGCAACTAATGAAAAACTGTTTTTT. Amino acid sequence: CSASATNEKLFF.